This T cell receptor (beta chain) is from a study of shared clonotypes between healthy human individuals (dated by TCRdb to about 2020). With regard to the full study: The cohort comprised a couple of women and three men aged 18 to 49 years. Blood TCR repertoires of about 5 healthy adults were deeply sequenced to estimate repertoire size and the extent of clonotype sharing between individuals. To increase sequencing depth and limit assay-specific biases, TCR repertoire library preparation and sequencing were carried out by different laboratories using diverse techniques. Between about 0.8 and 9 billion PBMCs per donor were obtained by leukapheresis. For each donor, three plates each were used for CD4 naive and CD4 memory, two plates were used for CD8 naive, and one plate was used for CD8 memory.

Reading the germline V gene gives CDR1 SGHRS and CDR2 YFSETQ. The germline V and J ends show losses of 5 bases and 6 bases respectively, and no gene match explains 12 bases of the junction. Inclusive of the bounding cysteine and phenylalanine, the CDR3 is 16 residues long. Just the 48-base CDR3 DNA is kept, in frame starting at base 1. Using the deep immunoSEQ assay, TCR CDR3 regions were amplified from genomic DNA by multiplex PCR. Genomic DNA extracted from each cell subset was distributed evenly over all wells of several immunoSEQ 96-well plates, and each plate served as one replicate. For sorted subsets, around 200 ng genomic DNA, equal to about 30,000 T cell genomes, was loaded into each replicate PCR. The purified libraries were quantified using a Qubit 3.0 fluorometer, sized with a Bioanalyzer 2100, and then quantified again using the KAPA Library Quantification kit. Each immunoSEQ 96-well plate was sequenced on its own single-read 150-cycle Illumina NextSeq 550 flow cell. From the authors' description of their analysis: The immunoSEQ output contained only junctional sequences without quality scores, so filtering could not match that applied to full-length reads. Sequences were annotated with PyIR, a Python wrapper for IgBLAST v1.9, using IMGT germline references to assign V/J genes and CDR3. Reads were filtered out if the reads had weak V/J assignments (E-value above 1e-6), no CDR3, stop codons, out-of-frame junctions, or ambiguous translated residues. V3J clonotypes were defined as sequences sharing the same inferred V gene, J gene, and CDR3 amino acid sequence. Percentage overlap between repertoires was calculated by dividing the number of shared unique clonotypes by the size of the smaller repertoire. Richness of each repertoire was evaluated using RTK rarefaction, the Chao1 estimator, and Recon v2.1 estimates of unobserved clonotypes. Generation probabilities for all TCRbeta clonotypes obtained by the gDNA method from a handful of donors were computed using OLGA. TCRdb took over this immuneACCESS table, retaining in-frame rearrangements with V and J assigned. Such tables are incomplete; in checked studies, under half of the missing clones stem from an unresolved V gene, and the remainder is unexplained. The D gene and trimming were derived from the DNA, and the V and J assignments and clone size from that table. This sample is represented by 630,000 or so clones; more than 95% of them were singletons. The top ten clones comprise 0.3% of the sample.

Worth noting for this clone: Which antigen it targets is not known. Within one base of it there is no much larger clone, and no base qualities were kept.

For the CD8 naive samples, CD45RO-negative cells were positively selected for CCR7, yielding a CD45RA+CCR7+ population from which TemRA cells were excluded. Healthy HIV-negative adults with no recently reported acute infections or vaccinations were included as donors. Every donor was a Caucasian adult residing in Nashville, Tennessee, USA. Blood was obtained by leukapheresis, after which PBMCs were separated by Ficoll-Histopaque density gradient centrifugation and cryopreserved in liquid nitrogen vapor phase. Analytical flow cytometry was used to check the purity and quantity of every magnetically sorted T cell population. From each sorted fraction, genomic DNA was isolated and quantified by UV absorbance on a Nanodrop 2000c. General findings and caveats noted by the study authors: Because the study included only a small number of donors, the genetic and exposure-history diversity represented was limited. Based on pairwise subsampling, the degree of clonotype sharing among donors was expected to be affected by sequencing depth. Even with the large sequencing depth, rarefaction of the sorted-subset datasets indicated that sequencing was incomplete. Clonotypes shared by all four sorted-subset donors showed higher generation probabilities than non-shared clonotypes. Larger estimated clonotype richness was generally found for naive subsets than for memory subsets. Sampling was restricted to blood, and TCR repertoires in tissues likely differ from the TCR repertoires found in blood. About 5% of naive CD4, 3.5% of naive CD8, approximately 2.2% of memory CD4, and 0.35% to 0.5% of memory CD8 clonotypes were shared across four donors.

The sample consisted of naive CD8+ T cells sorted from blood. The sample's cell subset or site label, decoded: CD45RA+CCR7+. The rearranged segments are TRBV5-1 and TRBJ2-1; 9 central bases correspond to TRBD2. The clonotype originates from a man aged 25 to 40 in good health. The CDR3 amino acid sequence is: CASSLRASGAINEQFF. The nucleotides read TGCGCCAGCAGTCTTAGAGCTAGCGGGGCTATCAATGAGCAGTTCTTC.